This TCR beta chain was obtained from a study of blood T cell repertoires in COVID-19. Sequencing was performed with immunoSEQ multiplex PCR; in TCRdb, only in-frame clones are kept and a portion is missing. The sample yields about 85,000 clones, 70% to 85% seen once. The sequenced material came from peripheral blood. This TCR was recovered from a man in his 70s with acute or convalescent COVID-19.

The CDR3 region is CASSVVPDSYEQYF. The CDR3 DNA follows: TGTGCCAGCAGCGTAGTTCCCGACAGCTACGAGCAGTACTTC. The chain carries TRBV9 and TRBJ2-7, with TRBD1 as a possible D gene (5 bases). Deletions cut 0 bases from V and 3 bases from J, with 10 bases between. Germline assignment: CDR1 SGDLS and CDR2 YYNGEE. CDR3 length: 14 amino acids.